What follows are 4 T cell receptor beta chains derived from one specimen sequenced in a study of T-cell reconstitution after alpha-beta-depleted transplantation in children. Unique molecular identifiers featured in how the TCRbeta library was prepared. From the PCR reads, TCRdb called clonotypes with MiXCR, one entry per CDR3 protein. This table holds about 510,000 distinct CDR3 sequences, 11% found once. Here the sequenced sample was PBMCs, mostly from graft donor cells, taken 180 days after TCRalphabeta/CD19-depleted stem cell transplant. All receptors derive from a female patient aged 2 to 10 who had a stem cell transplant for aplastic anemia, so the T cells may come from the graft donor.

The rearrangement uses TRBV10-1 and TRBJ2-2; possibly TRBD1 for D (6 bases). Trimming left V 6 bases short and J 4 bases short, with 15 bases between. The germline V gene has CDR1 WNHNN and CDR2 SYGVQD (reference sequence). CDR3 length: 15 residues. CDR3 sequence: CASSVQGRSTGELFF. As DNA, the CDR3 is TGCGCCAGCAGCGTACAGGGCAGGAGCACCGGGGAGCTGTTTTTT.

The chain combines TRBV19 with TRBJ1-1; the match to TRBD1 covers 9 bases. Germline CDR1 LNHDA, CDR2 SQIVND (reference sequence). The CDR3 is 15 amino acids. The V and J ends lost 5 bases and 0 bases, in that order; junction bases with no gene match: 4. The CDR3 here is CASSATGGLNTEAFF. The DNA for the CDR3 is TGTGCCAGTAGTGCTACAGGGGGCCTGAACACTGAAGCTTTCTTT.

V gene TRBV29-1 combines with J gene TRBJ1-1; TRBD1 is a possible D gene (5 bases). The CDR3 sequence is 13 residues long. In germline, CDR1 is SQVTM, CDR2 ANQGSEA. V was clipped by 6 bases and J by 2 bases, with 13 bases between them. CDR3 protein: CSVEGPINTEAFF. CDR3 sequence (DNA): TGCAGCGTAGAGGGACCAATAAACACTGAAGCTTTCTTT.

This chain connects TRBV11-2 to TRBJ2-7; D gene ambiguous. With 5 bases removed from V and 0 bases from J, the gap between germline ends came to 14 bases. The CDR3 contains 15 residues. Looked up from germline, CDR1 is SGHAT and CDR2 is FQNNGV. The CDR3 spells CASSAVGQNSYEQYV. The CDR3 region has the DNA TGTGCCAGCAGCGCCGTCGGTCAGAACTCCTACGAGCAGTACGTC.